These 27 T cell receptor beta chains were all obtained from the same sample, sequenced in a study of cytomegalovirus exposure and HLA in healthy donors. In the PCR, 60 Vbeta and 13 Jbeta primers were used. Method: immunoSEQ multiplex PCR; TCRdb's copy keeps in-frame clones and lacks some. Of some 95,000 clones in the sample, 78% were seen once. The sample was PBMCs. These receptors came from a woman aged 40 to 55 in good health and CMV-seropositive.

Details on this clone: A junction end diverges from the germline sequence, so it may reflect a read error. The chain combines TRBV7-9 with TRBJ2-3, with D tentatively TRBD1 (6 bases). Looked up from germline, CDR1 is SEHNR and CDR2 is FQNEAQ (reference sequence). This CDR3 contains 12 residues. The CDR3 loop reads CSSSSGEDTQYF. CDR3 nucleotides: TGTTCCAGCAGCTCAGGGGAAGATACGCAGTATTTT. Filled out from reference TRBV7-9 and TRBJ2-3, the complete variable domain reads DTGVSQNPRHKITKRGQNVTFRCDPISEHNRLYWYRQTLGQGPEFLTYFQNEAQLEKSRLLSDRFSAERPKGSFSTLEIQRTEQGDSAMYLCSSSSGEDTQYFGPGTRLTVL.

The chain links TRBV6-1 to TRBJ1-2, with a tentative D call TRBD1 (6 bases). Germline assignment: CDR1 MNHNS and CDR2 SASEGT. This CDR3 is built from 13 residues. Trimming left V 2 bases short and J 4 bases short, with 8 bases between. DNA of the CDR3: TGTGCCAGCAGTGAAACAGGGTCCTATGGCTACACCTTC. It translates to CASSETGSYGYTF.

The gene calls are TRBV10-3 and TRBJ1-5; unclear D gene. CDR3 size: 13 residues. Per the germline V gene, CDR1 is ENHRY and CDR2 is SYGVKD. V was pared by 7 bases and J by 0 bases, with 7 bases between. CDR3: CAIKRDSNQPQHF. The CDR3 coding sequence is TGTGCCATCAAGAGGGATAGCAATCAGCCCCAGCATTTT.

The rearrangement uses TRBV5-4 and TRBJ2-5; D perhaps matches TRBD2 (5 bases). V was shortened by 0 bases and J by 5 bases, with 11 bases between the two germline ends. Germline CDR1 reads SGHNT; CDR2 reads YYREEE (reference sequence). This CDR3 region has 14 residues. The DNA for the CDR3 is TGTGCCAGCAGCTTGGGTTCCAGCGGTGAGACCCAGTACTTC. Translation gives CASSLGSSGETQYF. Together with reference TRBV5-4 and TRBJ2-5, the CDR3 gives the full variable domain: ETGVTQSPTHLIKTRGQQVTLRCSSQSGHNTVSWYQQALGQGPQFIFQYYREEENGRGNFPPRFSGLQFPNYSSELNVNALELDDSALYLCASSLGSSGETQYFGPGTRLLVL.

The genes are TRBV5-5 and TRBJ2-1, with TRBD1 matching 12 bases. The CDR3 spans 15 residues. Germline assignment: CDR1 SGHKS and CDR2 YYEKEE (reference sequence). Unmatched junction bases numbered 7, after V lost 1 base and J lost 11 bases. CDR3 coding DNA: TGTGCCAGCAGCTTGCAGGGACAGGGGGCCGTCAAGCAGTTCTTC. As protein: CASSLQGQGAVKQFF. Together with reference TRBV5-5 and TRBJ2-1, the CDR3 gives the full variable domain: DAGVTQSPTHLIKTRGQQVTLRCSPISGHKSVSWYQQVLGQGPQFIFQYYEKEERGRGNFPDRFSARQFPNYSSELNVNALLLGDSALYLCASSLQGQGAVKQFFGPGTRLTVL.

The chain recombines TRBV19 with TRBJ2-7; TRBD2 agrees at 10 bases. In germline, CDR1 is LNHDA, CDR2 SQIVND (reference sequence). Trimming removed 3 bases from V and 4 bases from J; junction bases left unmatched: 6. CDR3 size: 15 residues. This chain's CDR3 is CASSMGRTSGYEQYF. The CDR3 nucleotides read TGTGCCAGTAGTATGGGGCGGACTAGCGGTTACGAGCAGTACTTC.

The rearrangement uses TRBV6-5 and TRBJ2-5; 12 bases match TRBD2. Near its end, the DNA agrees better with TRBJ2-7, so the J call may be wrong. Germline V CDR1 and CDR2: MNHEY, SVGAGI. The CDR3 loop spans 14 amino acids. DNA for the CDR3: TGTGCCAGCGGGAGGACTAGCGGGAATTACGAGCAGTACTTC. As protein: CASGRTSGNYEQYF.

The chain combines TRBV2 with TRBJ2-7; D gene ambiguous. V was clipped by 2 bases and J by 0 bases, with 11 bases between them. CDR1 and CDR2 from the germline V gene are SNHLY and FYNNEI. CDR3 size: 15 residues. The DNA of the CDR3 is TGTGCCAGCAGTGAATTAGCCTCGAGCTCCTACGAGCAGTACTTC. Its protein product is CASSELASSSYEQYF.

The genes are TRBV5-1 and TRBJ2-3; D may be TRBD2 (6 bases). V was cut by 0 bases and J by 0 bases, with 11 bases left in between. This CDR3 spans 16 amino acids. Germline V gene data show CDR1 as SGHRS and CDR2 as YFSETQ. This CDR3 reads CASSLGVAASTDTQYF. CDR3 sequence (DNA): TGCGCCAGCAGCTTGGGGGTAGCGGCTAGCACAGATACGCAGTATTTT.

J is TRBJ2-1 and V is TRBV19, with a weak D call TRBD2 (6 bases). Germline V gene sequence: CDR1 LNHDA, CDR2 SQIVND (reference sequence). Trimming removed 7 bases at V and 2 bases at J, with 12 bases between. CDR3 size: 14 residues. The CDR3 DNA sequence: TGTGCCAGTAAAGAGCGGGCCACCTACAATGAGCAGTTCTTC. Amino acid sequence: CASKERATYNEQFF.

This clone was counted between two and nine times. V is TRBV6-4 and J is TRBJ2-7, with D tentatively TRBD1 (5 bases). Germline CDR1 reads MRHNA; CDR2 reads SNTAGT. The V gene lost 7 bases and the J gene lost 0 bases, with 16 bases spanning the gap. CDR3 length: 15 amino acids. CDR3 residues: CASTPGAYSSYEQYF. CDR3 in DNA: TGTGCCAGCACCCCTGGGGCTTACAGCTCCTACGAGCAGTACTTC.

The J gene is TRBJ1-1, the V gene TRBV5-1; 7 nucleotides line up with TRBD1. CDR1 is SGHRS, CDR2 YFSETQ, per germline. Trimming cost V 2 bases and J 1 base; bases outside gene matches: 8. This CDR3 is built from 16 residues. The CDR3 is CASSFGQGDGNTEAFF. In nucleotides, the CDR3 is TGCGCCAGCAGCTTCGGTCAGGGGGACGGGAACACTGAAGCTTTCTTT.

CDR3 sequence (DNA): TGTGCCTCCGGGACAGGGTGGGACCAGCCCCAGCATTTT. Encoded protein: CASGTGWDQPQHF. This sequence joins TRBV10-3 and TRBJ1-5; TRBD1 matches at 9 bases. The CDR3 runs 13 residues. Germline loops: CDR1 ENHRY, CDR2 SYGVKD. Trimming removed 11 bases from V and 7 bases from J; junction bases left unmatched: 9.

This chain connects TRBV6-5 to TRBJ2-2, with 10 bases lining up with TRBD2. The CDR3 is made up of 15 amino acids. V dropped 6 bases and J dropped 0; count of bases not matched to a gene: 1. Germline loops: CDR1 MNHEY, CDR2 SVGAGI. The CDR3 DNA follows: TGTGCCAGCAGACTAGCGGGGACGAACACCGGGGAGCTGTTTTTT. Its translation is CASRLAGTNTGELFF.

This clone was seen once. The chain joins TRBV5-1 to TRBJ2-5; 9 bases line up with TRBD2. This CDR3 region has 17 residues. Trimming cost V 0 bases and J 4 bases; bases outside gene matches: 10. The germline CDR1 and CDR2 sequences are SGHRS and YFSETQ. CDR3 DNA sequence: TGCGCCAGCAGCTTGGCGAGTTCGCGGGAGGGCAGAGAGACCCAGTACTTC. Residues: CASSLASSREGRETQYF.

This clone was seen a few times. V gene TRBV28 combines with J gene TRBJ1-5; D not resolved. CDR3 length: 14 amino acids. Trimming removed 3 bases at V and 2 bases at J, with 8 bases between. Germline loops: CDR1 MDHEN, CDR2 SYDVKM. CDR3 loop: CASSFGWGNQPQHF. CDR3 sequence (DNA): TGTGCCAGCAGTTTCGGGTGGGGCAATCAGCCCCAGCATTTT.

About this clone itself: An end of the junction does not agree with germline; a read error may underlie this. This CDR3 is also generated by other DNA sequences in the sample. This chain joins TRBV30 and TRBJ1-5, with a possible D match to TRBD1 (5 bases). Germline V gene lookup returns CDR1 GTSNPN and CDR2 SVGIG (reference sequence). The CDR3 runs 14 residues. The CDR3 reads CAWREGLGGQPQHF. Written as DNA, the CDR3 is TGCGCCTGGAGGGAGGGGTTGGGGGGTCAGCCCCAGCATTTT.

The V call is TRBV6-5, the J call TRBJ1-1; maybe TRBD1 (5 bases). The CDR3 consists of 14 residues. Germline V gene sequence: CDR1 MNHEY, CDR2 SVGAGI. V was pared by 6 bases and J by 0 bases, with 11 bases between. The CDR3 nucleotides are TGTGCCAGCAGGCGACAGTTAATGAACACTGAAGCTTTCTTT. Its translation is CASRRQLMNTEAFF.

DNA of the CDR3: TGTGCCAGCAGCACACCGGGACAGGGTCCCGGGGAGCTGTTTTTT. This sequence encodes CASSTPGQGPGELFF. The rearrangement joins TRBV5-4 to TRBJ2-2; 9 bases align to TRBD1. The germline V gene has CDR1 SGHNT and CDR2 YYREEE (reference sequence). J lost 6 bases, V lost 4 bases, and 7 bases had no gene match. There are 15 residues in the CDR3. Full variable domain (missing parts from reference TRBV5-4 and TRBJ2-2): ETGVTQSPTHLIKTRGQQVTLRCSSQSGHNTVSWYQQALGQGPQFIFQYYREEENGRGNFPPRFSGLQFPNYSSELNVNALELDDSALYLCASSTPGQGPGELFFGEGSRLTVL.

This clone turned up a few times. CDR3 nucleotides: TGTGCCAGCAGCAGGGGAGGAGTCGCCACTGAAGCTTTCTTT. Amino acid sequence: CASSRGGVATEAFF. The chain has TRBV7-9 and TRBJ1-1; tentative D call: TRBD1 (5 bases). The CDR3 contains 14 residues. Trimming stripped 5 bases from V and 4 bases from J, with 14 bases between. Per the germline V gene, CDR1 is SEHNR and CDR2 is FQNEAQ (reference sequence).

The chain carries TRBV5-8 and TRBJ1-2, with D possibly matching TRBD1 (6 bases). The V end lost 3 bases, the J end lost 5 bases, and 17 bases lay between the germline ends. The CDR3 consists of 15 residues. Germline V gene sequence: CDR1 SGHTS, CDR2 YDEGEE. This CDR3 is CASSSTRGSQYGYTF. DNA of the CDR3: TGTGCCAGCAGCTCGACCAGGGGATCACAGTATGGCTACACCTTC.

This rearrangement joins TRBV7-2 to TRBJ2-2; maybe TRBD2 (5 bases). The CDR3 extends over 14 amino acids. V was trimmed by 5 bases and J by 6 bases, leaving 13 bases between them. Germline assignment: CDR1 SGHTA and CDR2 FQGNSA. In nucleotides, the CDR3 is TGTGCCAGCAGCGCGGTCCCCGGGGCCGGGGAGCTGTTTTTT. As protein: CASSAVPGAGELFF.

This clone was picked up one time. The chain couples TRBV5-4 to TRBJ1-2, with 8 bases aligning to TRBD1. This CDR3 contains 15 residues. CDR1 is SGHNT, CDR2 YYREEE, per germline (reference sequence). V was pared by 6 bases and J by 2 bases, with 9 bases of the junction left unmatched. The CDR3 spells CASIKETGANYGYTF. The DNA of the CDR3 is TGTGCCAGCATCAAGGAGACAGGGGCGAACTATGGCTACACCTTC.

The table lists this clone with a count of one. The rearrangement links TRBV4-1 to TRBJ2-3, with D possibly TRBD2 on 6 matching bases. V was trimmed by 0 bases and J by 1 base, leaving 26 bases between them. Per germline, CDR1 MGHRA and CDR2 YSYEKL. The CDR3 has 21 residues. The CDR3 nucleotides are TGCGCCAGCAGCCAAGATCAGGCGGGATGGCGACTAAGCCACGGCACAGATACGCAGTATTTT. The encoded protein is CASSQDQAGWRLSHGTDTQYF.

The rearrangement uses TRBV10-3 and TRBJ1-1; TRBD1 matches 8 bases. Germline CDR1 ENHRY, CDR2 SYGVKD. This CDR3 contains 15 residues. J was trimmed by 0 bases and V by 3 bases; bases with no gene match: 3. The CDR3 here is CAISDRGRVNTEAFF. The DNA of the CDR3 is TGTGCCATCAGTGACAGGGGGCGTGTGAACACTGAAGCTTTCTTT.

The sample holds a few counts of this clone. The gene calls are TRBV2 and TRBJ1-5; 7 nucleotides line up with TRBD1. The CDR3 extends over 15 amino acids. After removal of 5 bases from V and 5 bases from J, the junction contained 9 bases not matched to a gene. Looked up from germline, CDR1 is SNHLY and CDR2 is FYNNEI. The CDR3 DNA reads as TGTGCCAGCAGTCGGGACAGTCAAGGAGATCAGCCCCAGCATTTT. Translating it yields CASSRDSQGDQPQHF.

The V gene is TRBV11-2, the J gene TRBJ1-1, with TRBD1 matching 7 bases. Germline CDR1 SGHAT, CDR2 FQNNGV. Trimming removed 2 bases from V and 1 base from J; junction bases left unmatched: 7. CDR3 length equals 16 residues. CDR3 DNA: TGTGCCAGCAGCTTATTAACCGGGACAGCGAACACTGAAGCTTTCTTT. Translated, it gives CASSLLTGTANTEAFF.